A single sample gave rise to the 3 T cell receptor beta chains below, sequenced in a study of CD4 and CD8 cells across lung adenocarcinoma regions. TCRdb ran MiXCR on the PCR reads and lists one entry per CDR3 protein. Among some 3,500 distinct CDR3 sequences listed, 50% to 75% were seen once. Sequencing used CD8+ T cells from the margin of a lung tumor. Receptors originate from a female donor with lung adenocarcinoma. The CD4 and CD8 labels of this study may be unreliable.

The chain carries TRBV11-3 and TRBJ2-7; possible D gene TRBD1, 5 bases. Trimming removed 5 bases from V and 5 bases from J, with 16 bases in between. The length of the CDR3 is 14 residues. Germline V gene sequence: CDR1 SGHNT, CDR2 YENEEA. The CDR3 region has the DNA TGTGCCAGCAGCCAAAACCCCGTAGGGGACGAGCAGTACTTC. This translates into CASSQNPVGDEQYF.

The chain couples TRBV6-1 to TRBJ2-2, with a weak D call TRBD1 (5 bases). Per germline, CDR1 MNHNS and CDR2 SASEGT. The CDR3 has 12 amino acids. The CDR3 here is CAGSANRGELFF. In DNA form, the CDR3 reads TGTGCGGGCAGTGCGAACAGGGGGGAGCTGTTTTTT.

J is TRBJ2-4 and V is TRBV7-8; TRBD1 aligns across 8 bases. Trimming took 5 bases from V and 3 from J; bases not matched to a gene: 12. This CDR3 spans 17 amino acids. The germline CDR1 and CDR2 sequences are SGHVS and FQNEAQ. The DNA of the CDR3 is TGTGCCAGCAGCGGCCCCAGCAGGGGGCTAATCAAAAACATTCAGTACTTC. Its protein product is CASSGPSRGLIKNIQYF.